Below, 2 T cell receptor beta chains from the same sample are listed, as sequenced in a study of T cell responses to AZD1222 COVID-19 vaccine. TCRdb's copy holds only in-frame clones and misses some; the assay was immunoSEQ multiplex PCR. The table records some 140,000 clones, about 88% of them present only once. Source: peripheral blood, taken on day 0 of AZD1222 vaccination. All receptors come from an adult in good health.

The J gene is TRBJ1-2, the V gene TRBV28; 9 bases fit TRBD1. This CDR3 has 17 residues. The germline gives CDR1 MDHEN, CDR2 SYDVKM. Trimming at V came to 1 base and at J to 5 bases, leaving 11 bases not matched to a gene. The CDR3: CASSLSPTGQGRYGYTF. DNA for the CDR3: TGTGCCAGCAGTTTATCCCCGACCGGACAGGGGAGGTATGGCTACACCTTC.

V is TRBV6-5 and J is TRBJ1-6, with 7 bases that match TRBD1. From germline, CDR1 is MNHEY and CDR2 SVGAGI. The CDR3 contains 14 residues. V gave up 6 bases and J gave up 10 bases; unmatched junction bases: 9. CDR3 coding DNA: TGTGCCAGCAGACCCACAGGGGTTGGATCACCCCTCCACTTT. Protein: CASRPTGVGSPLHF.